A single sample is the source of the 17 T cell receptor beta chains below, sequenced in a study of blood T cell repertoires in COVID-19. Clones were sequenced by immunoSEQ multiplex PCR, and TCRdb holds only the in-frame ones, with some missing. Found here are 97,000 or so clones, more than 75% of them singletons; the top ten hold approximately 20%. The source material was peripheral blood. The origin of the receptors is a man aged 80 or over with acute or convalescent COVID-19.

This chain joins TRBV6-5 and TRBJ2-7, with D uncertain. Germline V gene lookup returns CDR1 MNHEY and CDR2 SVGAGI. Trimming pared 7 bases from V and 7 bases from J, leaving 20 bases between. The CDR3 consists of 14 residues. The CDR3 here is CASKSRPTTGEQYF. The CDR3, as DNA: TGTGCCAGCAAAAGTAGACCAACCACCGGGGAGCAGTACTTC.

This rearrangement joins TRBV28 to TRBJ2-3; D remains ambiguous. Germline loops: CDR1 MDHEN, CDR2 SYDVKM. The CDR3 contains 11 residues. V lost 4 bases and J lost 10, with 9 bases in between. The DNA for the CDR3 is TGTGCCAGCAGTTCCCCGGCGGCGCAGTATTTT. As protein: CASSSPAAQYF.

V usage is TRBV5-8 and J usage is TRBJ2-1; 9 positions agree with TRBD1. Germline trimming cut 5 bases from V and 1 base from J; bases unmatched to any gene: 7. This CDR3 region has 16 residues. Germline V gives CDR1 SGHTS, CDR2 YDEGEE. The CDR3 DNA reads TGTGCCAGCAGGATACAGGGGGCGACGTCCTACAATGAGCAGTTCTTC. It specifies CASRIQGATSYNEQFF.

This chain connects TRBV6-2 or TRBV6-3 to TRBJ1-1; no clear D. V was shortened by 4 bases and J by 3 bases, with 6 bases between the two germline ends. Germline lookup yields CDR1 MNHEY and CDR2 SVGEGT. The CDR3 is 12 residues long. The CDR3 region is CASSSFYTEAFF. Written as DNA, the CDR3 is TGTGCCAGCAGTTCCTTTTACACTGAAGCTTTCTTT.

This chain links TRBV7-2 with TRBJ2-7, with 9 nucleotides matching TRBD2. CDR3 length: 16 residues. CDR1 and CDR2 from the germline V gene are SGHTA and FQGNSA. Unmatched junction bases numbered 7, after V lost 1 base and J lost 3 bases. For the CDR3, the DNA is TGTGCCAGCAGCTTAGGGCGGCGGGGGGGAATCTACGAGCAGTACTTC. Encoded protein: CASSLGRRGGIYEQYF.

The chain has TRBV24-1 and TRBJ2-2; D remains unclear. Germline V CDR1 and CDR2: KGHDR, SFDVKD. V was cut by 6 bases and J by 8 bases, with 9 bases left in between. This CDR3 spans 12 amino acids. The CDR3 reads CATSFRSGELFF. The CDR3 nucleotides read TGTGCCACCAGTTTCAGGTCGGGGGAGCTGTTTTTT.

The V gene is TRBV9, the J gene TRBJ2-3; TRBD2 matches 15 bases. The V and J ends lost 0 bases and 4 bases, in that order; junction bases with no gene match: 0. Germline CDR1 and CDR2: SGDLS and YYNGEE. CDR3 length: 16 residues. The CDR3 reads CASSVGTSGGADTQYF. Here the CDR3 DNA reads TGTGCCAGCAGCGTAGGGACTAGCGGGGGGGCAGATACGCAGTATTTT.

This chain links TRBV10-3 with TRBJ2-7, with 12 bases fitting TRBD1. Trimming removed 10 bases from V and 5 bases from J; junction bases left unmatched: 9. Germline assignment: CDR1 ENHRY and CDR2 SYGVKD. The CDR3 spans 14 residues. The CDR3 nucleotides are TGTGCCACCTCCGGGGGGACAGGGGGCGACGAGCAGTACTTC. It codes for CATSGGTGGDEQYF.

The rearrangement uses TRBV5-5 and TRBJ1-4, with D unclear. This CDR3 comprises 14 residues. Deletions cut 1 base from V and 0 bases from J, with 4 bases between. Germline CDR1 reads SGHKS; CDR2 reads YYEKEE (reference sequence). The CDR3 sequence: CASSLLTTNEKLFF. The CDR3, as DNA: TGTGCCAGCAGCTTGTTAACAACTAATGAAAAACTGTTTTTT.

The chain uses TRBV6-5 and TRBJ2-2; TRBD1 matches at 9 bases. CDR3 length: 16 amino acids. Germline V gene lookup returns CDR1 MNHEY and CDR2 SVGAGI. Germline trimming cut 1 base from V and 1 base from J; bases unmatched to any gene: 1. The CDR3 region is CASSYWDRENTGELFF. CDR3 coding DNA: TGTGCCAGCAGTTACTGGGACAGGGAGAACACCGGGGAGCTGTTTTTT.

The V and J genes are TRBV5-1 and TRBJ2-1; the match to TRBD2 covers 7 bases. The CDR3 covers 16 residues. The V gene's germline CDR1 is SGHRS and CDR2 YFSETQ. Losses at the gene ends were 0 bases for V and 4 bases for J; bases not matched to a gene: 7. CDR3 nucleotide sequence: TGCGCCAGCAGCTTGGGAGATGGGGGACTATACAATGAGCAGTTCTTC. This codes for CASSLGDGGLYNEQFF.

The chain couples TRBV27 to TRBJ2-3; 14 nucleotides line up with TRBD2. The length of the CDR3 is 13 residues. V lost 8 bases to trimming and J lost 8 bases; unmatched junction nucleotides: 3. Germline assignment: CDR1 MNHEY and CDR2 SMNVEV (reference sequence). The CDR3 spells CASRGLAGGTQYF. The CDR3 DNA follows: TGTGCCAGCCGAGGACTAGCGGGAGGTACGCAGTATTTT.

This clone was detected once. The chain employs TRBV6-4 and TRBJ2-6; tentatively, D is TRBD1 (6 bases). CDR1 and CDR2 (germline): MRHNA, SNTAGT. The ends were cut back, 5 bases at V and 2 bases at J, with 16 bases in the middle. CDR3 length equals 17 residues. CDR3 sequence: CASSRGGAGAGANVLTF. The CDR3 region has the DNA TGTGCCAGCAGTCGAGGGGGAGCCGGGGCTGGGGCCAACGTCCTGACTTTC.

V is TRBV5-6 and J is TRBJ2-5; 9 bases agree with TRBD2. The germline V gene encodes CDR1 SGHDT and CDR2 YYEEEE. Germline trimming cut 4 bases from V and 5 bases from J; bases unmatched to any gene: 12. The CDR3 runs to 16 residues. CDR3 nucleotide sequence: TGTGCCAGCAGCCCTACGACTCTAGCGGGGAAGGAGACCCAGTACTTC. It codes for CASSPTTLAGKETQYF.

The V and J genes are TRBV15 and TRBJ1-6, with TRBD1 identical over 9 bases. Germline trimming cut 4 bases from V and 4 bases from J; bases unmatched to any gene: 2. The CDR3 sequence is 15 residues long. In germline, CDR1 is LNHNV, CDR2 YYDKDF (reference sequence). CDR3 DNA: TGTGCCACCAGCAAAGACAGGGGGTATAATTCACCCCTCCACTTT. Its protein product is CATSKDRGYNSPLHF.

The chain links TRBV7-2 to TRBJ2-7; no definite D call. Germline CDR1 reads SGHTA; CDR2 reads FQGNSA. This CDR3 is 12 amino acids long. Trimming removed 4 bases from V and 0 bases from J, with 4 bases in between. The CDR3 protein is CASSSFSYEQYF. The CDR3 DNA reads TGTGCCAGCAGCTCCTTCTCCTACGAGCAGTACTTC.

Only a few counts were recorded for this clone. The rearrangement links TRBV10-2 to TRBJ2-5; possible D gene TRBD2, 5 bases. V lost 0 bases and J lost 4, with 15 bases in between. The CDR3 is 16 amino acids. The germline gives CDR1 WSHSY, CDR2 SAAADI. The CDR3 sequence is CASSESTRTVIETQYF. The CDR3 DNA reads TGCGCCAGCAGTGAGTCGACTCGGACTGTGATAGAGACCCAGTACTTC.